The next 27 T cell receptor beta chains were all read from a single sample in a study of memory CD4+ T cells and cytomegalovirus serostatus. Single viable CD3+CD4+CD8-CD45RO+ cells were sorted as the memory CD4+ T cells. Only in-frame clones appear in the TCRdb table, and some are missing; sequencing was by immunoSEQ multiplex PCR. Of some 53,000 clones listed, around four fifths are singletons. The source material was memory CD4+ T cells from blood. These receptors came from an adult in good health and CMV-seronegative.

The gene calls are TRBV15 and TRBJ2-5; 9 bases agree with TRBD1. The V gene end was trimmed by 2 bases and the J gene end by 5 bases; junction bases not matched to a gene: 6. This CDR3 region has 15 residues. CDR1 and CDR2 (germline): LNHNV, YYDKDF (reference sequence). CDR3 residues: CATSRRTTGGETQYF. The CDR3 coding sequence is TGTGCCACCAGCAGACGGACCACAGGGGGCGAGACCCAGTACTTC. Using reference TRBV15 and TRBJ2-5 for the parts outside the CDR3, the full variable domain is DAMVIQNPRYQVTQFGKPVTLSCSQTLNHNVMYWYQQKSSQAPKLLFHYYDKDFNNEADTPDNFQSRRPNTSFCFLDIRSPGLGDTAMYLCATSRRTTGGETQYFGPGTRLLVL.

The rearrangement uses TRBV6-5 and TRBJ1-2; 7 positions agree with TRBD1. V gave up 2 bases and J gave up 5 bases; unmatched junction bases: 5. This CDR3 spans 14 amino acids. Germline V gene sequence: CDR1 MNHEY, CDR2 SVGAGI. The DNA of the CDR3 is TGTGCCAGCAGTTACAATCGACAGGGTTATGGCTACACCTTC. Translation gives CASSYNRQGYGYTF.

J is TRBJ2-2 and V is TRBV6-6; the D gene is possibly TRBD2 (5 bases). Trimming pared 6 bases from V and 5 bases from J, leaving 7 bases between. The CDR3 length is 12 residues. Per the germline V gene, CDR1 is MNHNY and CDR2 is SVGAGI (reference sequence). This CDR3 is CASSPGTGELFF. The CDR3 bases are TGTGCCAGCAGCCCGGGGACCGGGGAGCTGTTTTTT.

V usage is TRBV7-8 and J usage is TRBJ1-1; D call uncertain. The ends were cut back, 3 bases at V and 5 bases at J, with 7 bases in the middle. Germline assignment: CDR1 SGHVS and CDR2 FQNEAQ. The CDR3 has 12 residues. The CDR3 coding sequence is TGTGCCAGCAGCTTCAGTCTTACTGAAGCTTTCTTT. Translation gives CASSFSLTEAFF.

This rearrangement joins TRBV25-1 to TRBJ2-7; D is unresolved. The CDR3 is 15 residues long. The V and J ends lost 3 bases and 5 bases respectively, with 17 bases between them. Germline V gene sequence: CDR1 MGHDK, CDR2 SYGVNS. The CDR3 sequence is CASSDTSTAGNEQYF. CDR3 nucleotides: TGTGCCAGCAGTGACACCTCTACAGCCGGAAACGAGCAGTACTTC.

The V call is TRBV18, the J call TRBJ2-3, with TRBD2 as a possible D gene (6 bases). This CDR3 region has 14 residues. V was pared by 4 bases and J by 2 bases, with 10 bases between. In germline, CDR1 is KGHSH, CDR2 LQKENI. The CDR3 loop is CASSQSSDTDTQYF. The CDR3, as DNA: TGTGCCAGCTCACAATCTAGCGACACAGATACGCAGTATTTT.

This sequence joins TRBV19 and TRBJ2-1, with 7 bases fitting TRBD1. Germline V CDR1 and CDR2: LNHDA, SQIVND (reference sequence). V lost 7 bases to trimming and J lost 1 base; unmatched junction nucleotides: 7. The CDR3 length is 15 residues. In DNA form, the CDR3 reads TGTGCCAGTACCACAGGGGTTAGGTCCTACAATGAGCAGTTCTTC. It yields the protein CASTTGVRSYNEQFF.

The chain uses TRBV9 and TRBJ1-2; D call uncertain. Germline V lookup: CDR1 SGDLS, CDR2 YYNGEE. Deletions cut 4 bases from V and 5 bases from J, with 9 bases between. The CDR3 covers 12 residues. CDR3 in amino acids: CASSKDLYGYTF. CDR3 nucleotides: TGTGCCAGCAGCAAGGACCTATATGGCTACACCTTC.

As DNA, the CDR3 is TGCGCCAGCAGGGTTGCCTACGAGCAGTACTTC. Its translation is CASRVAYEQYF. The chain recombines TRBV5-1 with TRBJ2-7, with D unresolved. CDR1 and CDR2 from the germline V gene are SGHRS and YFSETQ. Trimming removed 5 bases from V and 2 bases from J, with 5 bases in between. This CDR3 is 11 amino acids long.

J is TRBJ1-2 and V is TRBV5-4, with D unclear. The V and J ends lost 0 bases and 8 bases respectively, with 23 bases between them. Germline V lookup: CDR1 SGHNT, CDR2 YYREEE (reference sequence). The CDR3 spans 17 residues. Written as DNA, the CDR3 is TGTGCCAGCAGCTTGGTTCGCCTTGGGCTGCAGACGATCGGCTACACCTTC. Translated, it gives CASSLVRLGLQTIGYTF.

The genes are TRBV6-5 and TRBJ1-6, with D uncertain. There are 14 residues in the CDR3. V was shortened by 6 bases and J by 9 bases, with 15 bases between the two germline ends. Germline CDR1 MNHEY, CDR2 SVGAGI. The DNA of the CDR3 is TGTGCCAGCAGGTTGGCGGCGATGGGTTCACCCCTCCACTTT. This gives the protein CASRLAAMGSPLHF.

V usage is TRBV28 and J usage is TRBJ1-2; the match to TRBD1 covers 8 bases. The germline V gene has CDR1 MDHEN and CDR2 SYDVKM. V gave up 8 bases and J gave up 4 bases; unmatched junction bases: 6. This CDR3 region has 13 residues. The CDR3 nucleotides read TGTGCCAGCGGGACGGGACAGGTCTATGGCTACACCTTC. Its translation is CASGTGQVYGYTF.

This clone is a singleton in its sample. The chain uses TRBV5-6 and TRBJ2-5, with a tentative D call TRBD1 (6 bases). The CDR3 totals 14 residues. The V and J ends lost 3 bases and 5 bases respectively, with 14 bases between them. Germline assignment: CDR1 SGHDT and CDR2 YYEEEE. DNA for the CDR3: TGTGCCAGCAGCTGGGACATCTCCTCGGAGACCCAGTACTTC. Residues: CASSWDISSETQYF.

This chain joins TRBV15 and TRBJ2-2, with 8 bases aligning to TRBD1. The germline V gene encodes CDR1 LNHNV and CDR2 YYDKDF (reference sequence). J lost 5 bases, V lost 2 bases, and 10 bases had no gene match. This CDR3 has 17 amino acids. CDR3 region: CATSRPSGTGPTGELFF. The DNA for the CDR3 is TGTGCCACCAGCAGACCCTCCGGGACAGGACCTACCGGGGAGCTGTTTTTT.

This chain links TRBV30 with TRBJ1-2; 10 nucleotides align to TRBD1. V lost 1 base and J lost 8; bases outside the gene matches: 7. The germline V gene has CDR1 GTSNPN and CDR2 SVGIG (reference sequence). The CDR3 length is 14 residues. The CDR3 sequence: CAWSAGDRGYGYTF. For the CDR3, the DNA is TGTGCCTGGAGTGCCGGGGACAGGGGTTACGGCTACACCTTC.

The V and J genes are TRBV5-6 and TRBJ1-1; D unclear. CDR3 size: 13 residues. The ends were cut back, 4 bases at V and 6 bases at J, with 13 bases in the middle. Looked up from germline, CDR1 is SGHDT and CDR2 is YYEEEE. CDR3 sequence reads: CASSPQMRAEAFF. The CDR3 coding sequence is TGTGCCAGCAGCCCACAGATGCGGGCTGAAGCTTTCTTT.

V usage is TRBV2 and J usage is TRBJ2-2; D call uncertain. Trimming pared 8 bases from V and 7 bases from J, leaving 14 bases between. This CDR3 has 13 amino acids. Germline assignment: CDR1 SNHLY and CDR2 FYNNEI. CDR3 amino acids: CASSGRAIGELFF. CDR3 bases: TGTGCCAGCTCGGGCCGGGCGATCGGGGAGCTGTTTTTT. Supplemented by reference TRBV2 and TRBJ2-2, the full variable domain reads EPEVTQTPSHQVTQMGQEVILRCVPISNHLYFYWYRQILGQKVEFLVSFYNNEISEKSEIFDDQFSVERPDGSNFTLKIRSTKLEDSAMYFCASSGRAIGELFFGEGSRLTVL.

J is TRBJ1-6 and V is TRBV5-1; D gene unclear. The CDR3 covers 16 residues. Trimming cost V 3 bases and J 7 bases, with 17 bases left between them. Germline V gene data show CDR1 as SGHRS and CDR2 as YFSETQ. The CDR3 spells CASSSLGGTLNSPLHF. In DNA form, the CDR3 reads TGCGCCAGCAGCTCCCTGGGTGGAACGTTGAATTCACCCCTCCACTTT.

The V and J genes are TRBV9 and TRBJ2-3, with D perhaps TRBD1 (5 bases). Germline V lookup: CDR1 SGDLS, CDR2 YYNGEE. V shed 3 bases and J shed 11 bases, with 10 bases lying between them. The CDR3 runs 11 residues. CDR3 loop: CASSARVEQYF. In DNA form, the CDR3 reads TGTGCCAGCAGCGCCAGGGTAGAGCAGTATTTT. Supplemented by reference TRBV9 and TRBJ2-3, the full variable domain reads DSGVTQTPKHLITATGQRVTLRCSPRSGDLSVYWYQQSLDQGLQFLIQYYNGEERAKGNILERFSAQQFPDLHSELNLSSLELGDSALYFCASSARVEQYFGPGTRLTVL.

About this clone itself: A read error may account for a junction end that differs from germline. The chain recombines TRBV29-1 with TRBJ1-2; tentatively, D is TRBD1 (5 bases). The CDR3 consists of 12 residues. Germline lookup yields CDR1 SQVTM and CDR2 ANQGSEA. The CDR3 reads CSVQDSPNGYTF. DNA of the CDR3: TGCAGCGTTCAAGACAGTCCCAATGGCTACACCTTC.

The chain carries TRBV2 and TRBJ2-6; D assignment may be TRBD1 or TRBD2 (5 bases each). CDR3 size: 17 residues. Germline CDR1 reads SNHLY; CDR2 reads FYNNEI. The ends were cut back, 7 bases at V and 3 bases at J, with 19 bases in the middle. CDR3 amino acids: CASKVGARVFGANVLTF. In DNA form, the CDR3 reads TGTGCCAGCAAGGTCGGGGCGCGGGTTTTTGGGGCCAACGTCCTGACTTTC. The full variable domain, completed using reference TRBV2 and TRBJ2-6, is EPEVTQTPSHQVTQMGQEVILRCVPISNHLYFYWYRQILGQKVEFLVSFYNNEISEKSEIFDDQFSVERPDGSNFTLKIRSTKLEDSAMYFCASKVGARVFGANVLTFGAGSRLTVL.

This clone appeared a few times. The chain recombines TRBV5-4 with TRBJ1-1, with D possibly being TRBD1 (5 bases). Germline V gene sequence: CDR1 SGHNT, CDR2 YYREEE (reference sequence). CDR3 length: 16 amino acids. Trimming took off 1 base at V and 4 bases at J, with 17 bases between the two ends. The CDR3 here is CASSLTQGIGSTEAFF. CDR3 nucleotide sequence: TGTGCCAGCAGCTTGACCCAGGGTATAGGGTCCACTGAAGCTTTCTTT.

This clone was observed a few times. The chain uses TRBV27 and TRBJ2-7; 9 bases are a match to TRBD1. Germline V gives CDR1 MNHEY, CDR2 SMNVEV (reference sequence). CDR3 length: 14 amino acids. With 8 bases clipped from V and 7 bases from J, the junction kept 12 bases outside the gene matches. CDR3 sequence: CASGSSGTGLEQYF. The CDR3 coding sequence is TGTGCCAGCGGCAGTTCGGGGACAGGGTTGGAGCAGTACTTC.

This sequence joins TRBV21-1 and TRBJ2-7; TRBD2, as called in the table, went unchecked against the DNA. TRBV21-1 has pseudogene status. The CDR3 extends over 14 amino acids. The CDR3 coding sequence is TGTGCCAGCAGCAAAGCGCGTCAACGATGCGAGCAGTACTTC. Translating gives CASSKARQRCEQYF.

The CDR3 reads CASSLGWAGKETQYF. The DNA of the CDR3 is TGTGCCAGCAGTTTGGGCTGGGCGGGAAAAGAGACCCAGTACTTC. The chain has TRBV27 and TRBJ2-5, with D tentatively TRBD2 (6 bases). This CDR3 contains 15 residues. Germline lookup yields CDR1 MNHEY and CDR2 SMNVEV (reference sequence). V was clipped by 3 bases and J by 3 bases, with 14 bases between them.

CDR3 nucleotides: TGCGCCAGCAGCCAAGGCCCGAGCTCCTATAATTCACCCCTCCACTTT. It encodes CASSQGPSSYNSPLHF. V is TRBV4-1 and J is TRBJ1-6; D remains ambiguous. Germline V gives CDR1 MGHRA, CDR2 YSYEKL. Trimming shortened V by 1 base and J by 0 bases, and 7 bases separated the two germline ends. CDR3 length: 16 amino acids.

V and J are TRBV7-2 and TRBJ1-1, with TRBD1 matching 7 bases. Trimming at V came to 1 base and at J to 5 bases, leaving 10 bases not matched to a gene. Germline values: CDR1 SGHTA, CDR2 FQGNSA. CDR3 length equals 16 residues. CDR3 in DNA: TGTGCCAGCAGCTTAGGGAGGACAGGCCGGGGAACTGAAGCTTTCTTT. This translates into CASSLGRTGRGTEAFF.